Below, 12 T cell receptor beta chains from the same sample are listed, as sequenced in a study of blood T cell repertoires in COVID-19 (TCRdb year 2020). Library method: the immunoSEQ multiplex PCR assay. TCRdb mirrors the immuneACCESS table, restricted to in-frame sequences. Some clones are absent from its copies; in checked studies, under half trace to an unresolved V gene, and the reason for the others is unknown. In this sample the table shows about 200,000 clones, approximately 80% of which occur a single time. About 13% of the sample goes to the ten largest clones. The sequencing input was peripheral blood. The receptors come from a human donor in a cohort sampled during active COVID-19.

V gene TRBV7-9 combines with J gene TRBJ2-1; TRBD1 matches at 7 bases. The V and J ends lost 6 bases and 5 bases, in that order; junction bases with no gene match: 10. Germline V gene sequence: CDR1 SEHNR, CDR2 FQNEAQ (reference sequence). This CDR3 comprises 15 residues. CDR3: CASRHTGEKDNEQFF. Here the CDR3 DNA reads TGTGCCAGCAGACATACAGGGGAAAAAGACAATGAGCAGTTCTTC.

The chain uses TRBV6-6 and TRBJ1-4; TRBD1 matches at 8 bases. V was clipped by 7 bases and J by 7 bases; unmatched bases: 5. Germline V gene sequence: CDR1 MNHNY, CDR2 SVGAGI (reference sequence). There are 13 residues in the CDR3. The CDR3 DNA reads as TGTGCCAGCACCGGACAGGGTAGTGAAAAACTGTTTTTT. Translation gives CASTGQGSEKLFF.

The genes are TRBV28 and TRBJ2-3; TRBD2 matches 8 bases. CDR1 MDHEN and CDR2 SYDVKM come from the germline V gene. V shed 3 bases and J 5 bases; nucleotides not matched to a gene: 22. This CDR3 is 20 amino acids long. CDR3 sequence: CASSFLGRGRREGRVDTQYF. CDR3 nucleotides: TGTGCCAGCAGTTTCCTTGGGAGGGGTCGACGGGAGGGCCGAGTAGATACGCAGTATTTT.

V gene TRBV19 combines with J gene TRBJ2-2, with 9 bases fitting TRBD1. Germline V gene sequence: CDR1 LNHDA, CDR2 SQIVND (reference sequence). The CDR3 is 14 residues long. Germline trimming cut 10 bases from V and 3 bases from J; bases unmatched to any gene: 6. Written as DNA, the CDR3 is TGTGCCACGTGGGACAGGGAGCACACCGGGGAGCTGTTTTTT. It translates to CATWDREHTGELFF. The complete variable domain, with remaining parts taken from reference TRBV19 and TRBJ2-2, reads DGGITQSPKYLFRKEGQNVTLSCEQNLNHDAMYWYRQDPGQGLRLIYYSQIVNDFQKGDIAEGYSVSREKKESFPLTVTSAQKNPTAFYLCATWDREHTGELFFGEGSRLTVL.

The chain recombines TRBV29-1 with TRBJ1-1, with 7 nucleotides matching TRBD1. The germline V gene encodes CDR1 SQVTM and CDR2 ANQGSEA. This CDR3 is built from 14 residues. With 6 bases clipped from V and 1 base from J, the junction kept 8 bases outside the gene matches. The CDR3 coding sequence is TGCAGCGTCGATATCAGGGGGACGAACACTGAAGCTTTCTTT. It yields the protein CSVDIRGTNTEAFF.

This rearrangement joins TRBV5-8 to TRBJ2-5; D perhaps matches TRBD1 (5 bases). The CDR3 is 14 amino acids. Trimming pared 1 base from V and 2 bases from J, leaving 9 bases between. Germline CDR1 is SGHTS and CDR2 is YDEGEE. This CDR3 reads CASSLYQGQETQYF. CDR3 DNA: TGTGCCAGCAGCTTGTACCAGGGACAAGAGACCCAGTACTTC. Looking up the rest from reference TRBV5-8 and TRBJ2-5 gives the full variable domain: EAGVTQSPTHLIKTRGQQATLRCSPISGHTSVYWYQQALGLGLQFLLWYDEGEERNRGNFPPRFSGRQFPNYSSELNVNALELEDSALYLCASSLYQGQETQYFGPGTRLLVL.

CDR3 sequence reads: CASSLELAGGDGQYF. CDR3 coding DNA: TGCGCCAGCAGCCTGGAGCTAGCGGGAGGAGACGGGCAGTACTTC. The chain is built from TRBV4-1 and TRBJ2-7; TRBD2 matches 11 bases. The germline V gene has CDR1 MGHRA and CDR2 YSYEKL. The CDR3 contains 15 residues. V dropped 4 bases and J dropped 9; count of bases not matched to a gene: 11.

The gene calls are TRBV28 and TRBJ1-1; no reliable D call. This CDR3 spans 14 amino acids. Per germline, CDR1 MDHEN and CDR2 SYDVKM. V was cut by 4 bases and J by 4 bases, with 13 bases left in between. CDR3 nucleotide sequence: TGTGCCAGCAGTTCCCCCCTATCGAGCACTGAAGCTTTCTTT. Amino acids: CASSSPLSSTEAFF.

The chain links TRBV6-1 to TRBJ2-1; TRBD2 matches 15 bases. The V gene's germline CDR1 is MNHNS and CDR2 SASEGT. With 4 bases clipped from V and 6 bases from J, the junction kept 7 bases outside the gene matches. The length of the CDR3 is 17 residues. The CDR3 protein is CASSARTSGRAANEQFF. The CDR3 bases are TGTGCCAGCAGTGCCAGGACTAGCGGGAGGGCGGCCAATGAGCAGTTCTTC.

The chain is built from TRBV7-9 and TRBJ2-1; TRBD2 matches 9 bases. V trimming: 1 base; J trimming: 2 bases; junction bases outside the gene matches: 3. Germline V CDR1 and CDR2: SEHNR, FQNEAQ (reference sequence). This CDR3 contains 16 residues. CDR3 bases: TGTGCCAGCAGCTTAGGGCTAGCGGGAACCTACAATGAGCAGTTCTTC. It translates to CASSLGLAGTYNEQFF.

The chain employs TRBV30 and TRBJ2-1, with D hard to call. CDR1 and CDR2 (germline): GTSNPN, SVGIG (reference sequence). Trimming shortened V by 2 bases and J by 4 bases, and 9 bases separated the two germline ends. The CDR3 is made up of 13 amino acids. Here the CDR3 reads CAWSFDFYNEQFF. The CDR3 DNA follows: TGTGCCTGGAGTTTTGACTTTTACAATGAGCAGTTCTTC.

This sequence joins TRBV5-1 and TRBJ2-7; D is ambiguous. The ends were cut back, 2 bases at V and 1 base at J, with 13 bases in the middle. Germline values: CDR1 SGHRS, CDR2 YFSETQ. This CDR3 is 15 amino acids long. Here the CDR3 DNA reads TGCGCCAGCAGCTTCAGTATTACAGAATCCTACGAGCAGTACTTC. Amino acid sequence: CASSFSITESYEQYF.